Below, 13 T cell receptor beta chains from the same sample are listed, as sequenced in a study of identical twins. Each CDR3 protein is one row after TCRdb ran MiXCR on the 5' RACE reads. The top ten hold around 5% of the sample, which has under 250,000 distinct CDR3 sequences, roughly 10% seen once. Source material: memory (CD45RO+) T cells sorted from blood. Every receptor here comes from a woman aged 18-35 years in good health.

In regard to this clonotype: One end of the junction does not line up with germline, which may come from a read error. The CDR3 bases are TGTGCCAGCAGCTCGTACCTAGGTGGACTAGCTGTTTTCAATGACCAGTTCTTC. Protein: CASSSYLGGLAVFNDQFF. This chain connects TRBV11-2 to TRBJ2-1, with 8 positions matching TRBD2. Germline values: CDR1 SGHAT, CDR2 FQNNGV. The CDR3 spans 18 residues.

V is TRBV2 and J is TRBJ2-2; D not resolved. Trimming pared 4 bases from V and 3 bases from J, leaving 9 bases between. CDR1 is SNHLY, CDR2 FYNNEI, per germline. The CDR3 runs 14 residues. The CDR3 coding sequence is TGTGCCAGCAGTGTCGGCTCATACACCGGGGAGCTGTTTTTT. It encodes CASSVGSYTGELFF.

This clonotype was counted between two and nine times. The chain combines TRBV11-2 with TRBJ2-1; D gene ambiguous. The CDR3 extends over 11 amino acids. Trimming pared 5 bases from V and 5 bases from J, leaving 4 bases between. The germline V gene encodes CDR1 SGHAT and CDR2 FQNNGV. In DNA, the CDR3 is TGTGCCAGCAGCGACAACAATGAGCAGTTCTTC. As protein: CASSDNNEQFF.

This chain connects TRBV5-1 to TRBJ1-1, with D maybe TRBD1 (6 bases). Per germline, CDR1 SGHRS and CDR2 YFSETQ. V lost 1 base and J 7 bases, leaving 14 bases between the germline ends. CDR3 size: 14 residues. The CDR3 DNA reads as TGCGCCAGCAGCTTGCAAGGGGGGTTTAATGAAGCTTTCTTT. Translated: CASSLQGGFNEAFF.

Ten or more counts support this clonotype. This rearrangement joins TRBV11-2 to TRBJ2-1; no firm D call. There are 16 residues in the CDR3. CDR1 is SGHAT, CDR2 FQNNGV, per germline. The germline V and J ends were trimmed by 4 bases and 0 bases, with 13 bases remaining between them. CDR3 residues: CASSSHLRPSYNEQFF. DNA of the CDR3: TGTGCCAGCAGCTCCCACCTTAGACCCTCCTACAATGAGCAGTTCTTC.

The chain joins TRBV9 to TRBJ2-3; tentatively, D is TRBD1 or TRBD2 (5 bases each). The CDR3 length is 14 residues. Germline-derived CDR1 and CDR2 are SGDLS and YYNGEE. V lost 6 bases and J lost 4, with 15 bases in between. The CDR3 here is CASTLGVSADTQYF. As DNA, the CDR3 is TGTGCCAGCACCCTAGGGGTTAGCGCAGATACGCAGTATTTT. Full variable domain (rest looked up from reference TRBV9 and TRBJ2-3): DSGVTQTPKHLITATGQRVTLRCSPRSGDLSVYWYQQSLDQGLQFLIQYYNGEERAKGNILERFSAQQFPDLHSELNLSSLELGDSALYFCASTLGVSADTQYFGPGTRLTVL.

This clonotype appeared a few times. The chain uses TRBV4-3 and TRBJ1-1; D remains unclear. The V gene lost 0 bases and the J gene lost 0 bases, with 14 bases spanning the gap. The CDR3 runs to 17 residues. In germline, CDR1 is LGHNA, CDR2 YSLEER. CDR3 bases: TGCGCCAGCAGCCAAGATCCCCGCATCGGCATGAACACTGAAGCTTTCTTT. Protein: CASSQDPRIGMNTEAFF.

This clonotype was counted between two and nine times. V gene TRBV6-1 combines with J gene TRBJ1-2; D is perhaps TRBD1 (5 bases). CDR1 MNHNS and CDR2 SASEGT come from the germline V gene. This CDR3 has 18 amino acids. V lost 6 bases, J lost 5 bases, and 28 bases lay in between. The CDR3 loop reads CASRPTRDGQAQRYGYTF. The CDR3 bases are TGTGCCAGCAGACCAACACGGGACGGTCAAGCACAGCGTTATGGCTACACCTTC.

This clonotype appeared many times. This chain joins TRBV7-2 and TRBJ2-7; D gene uncertain. The CDR3 has 11 amino acids. In germline, CDR1 is SGHTA, CDR2 FQGNSA. Trimming removed 5 bases from V and 6 bases from J, with 8 bases in between. CDR3 DNA: TGTGCCAGCAGCCGTGATCGCGAGCAGTACTTC. Translating gives CASSRDREQYF.

This clonotype has more than one count but fewer than ten. The chain carries TRBV10-3 and TRBJ1-5; D is undetermined. The germline CDR1 and CDR2 sequences are ENHRY and SYGVKD. The germline V and J ends were trimmed by 4 bases and 4 bases, with 8 bases remaining between them. There are 13 residues in the CDR3. CDR3 nucleotides: TGTGCCATCAGTGGGGTGGAGAATCAGCCCCAGCATTTT. The encoded protein is CAISGVENQPQHF.

This clonotype was detected many times. This chain connects TRBV4-1 to TRBJ2-6; 9 bases are a match to TRBD2. After removal of 1 base from V and 0 bases from J, the junction contained 7 bases not matched to a gene. CDR1 and CDR2 from the germline V gene are MGHRA and YSYEKL. The CDR3 sequence is 19 residues long. This chain's CDR3 is CASSQGGTSPLSGANVLTF. The DNA of the CDR3 is TGCGCCAGCAGCCAAGGTGGGACTAGCCCCCTCTCTGGGGCCAACGTCCTGACTTTC.

The chain couples TRBV6-2 or TRBV6-3 to TRBJ2-2; 9 nucleotides agree with TRBD2. The junction had 6 bases not matched to a gene; V was cut back by 6 bases and J by 7 bases. Germline V lookup: CDR1 MNHEY, CDR2 SVGEGT. This CDR3 has 14 amino acids. The CDR3 sequence is CASSQGLAGGELFF. In DNA form, the CDR3 reads TGTGCCAGCAGCCAGGGACTAGCTGGCGGGGAGCTGTTTTTT.

The V gene is TRBV2, the J gene TRBJ2-4; 7 bases align to TRBD2. Germline V CDR1 and CDR2: SNHLY, FYNNEI. The length of the CDR3 is 16 residues. The V segment lost 3 bases and the J segment 3 bases; nucleotides outside the gene matches: 8. CDR3 region: CASSDGRSGNKNIQYF. CDR3 nucleotides: TGTGCCAGCAGTGACGGGCGAAGCGGGAACAAAAACATTCAGTACTTC.